This T cell receptor beta chain was sequenced during a study of T cell responses to AZD1222 COVID-19 vaccine. Study findings and constraints: Rises in breadth and depth of Spike-specific TCRs came after two AZD1222 doses.

A word on this clone: Its target is not known.

Trimming pared 3 bases from V and 4 bases from J, leaving 9 bases between. Germline CDR1 and CDR2: SGDLS and YYNGEE. This CDR3 has 13 amino acids. This table comes from immunoSEQ multiplex PCR, and its TCRdb copy is limited to in-frame clones, with some not included. The data hold tens of thousands of clones, with 80% to 90% observed a single time. The chain links TRBV9 to TRBJ2-3; the D gene is possibly TRBD2 (5 bases). The sequence was collected from an adult in good health. The material sequenced was peripheral blood, taken on day 0 of AZD1222 vaccination. The CDR3 region has the DNA TGTGCCAGCAGCGCCGCGGGCGCAGATACGCAGTATTTT. Its translation: CASSAAGADTQYF.